A selection of T cell receptor beta chains follows, all from one sample in a study of blood T cell repertoires in COVID-19. Here immunoSEQ multiplex PCR was the method, and the copy in TCRdb shows in-frame clones only, minus some. The table includes about 130,000 clones, roughly 84% detected once. Material for sequencing was peripheral blood. The receptors come from a woman in her thirties who had recovered from COVID-19. CDR3s include the opening cysteine and the closing phenylalanine or tryptophan. The order of the fields is J gene, clone size, D gene, V gene, CDR3 protein, CDR3 DNA. A D gene is named only where the DNA matches it firmly. Not all rows give a size; the values are once, few, many and, for expanded clones, a class.

TRBJ2-5 NA TRBD2 TRBV5-5 CASSLVLAGAQETQYF TGTGCCAGCAGCTTGGTGCTAGCGGGGGCGCAAGAGACCCAGTACTTC
TRBJ2-2 NA TRBD1 TRBV12-5 CASGLGTGNTGELFF TGTGCTAGTGGTTTGGGGACAGGGAACACCGGGGAGCTGTTTTTT
TRBJ2-7 NA NA TRBV5-1 CASSLEGATYEQYF TGCGCCAGCAGCTTGGAAGGGGCGACCTACGAGCAGTACTTC
TRBJ2-7 NA TRBD2 TRBV18 CASSLVGGDYEQYF TGTGCCAGCTCACTCGTCGGGGGGGACTACGAGCAGTACTTC
TRBJ2-3 NA NA TRBV27 CASNLREMTADTQYF TGTGCCAGCAACCTCAGGGAAATGACAGCAGATACGCAGTATTTT
TRBJ2-7 NA NA TRBV27 CASSFGQGASYEQYF TGTGCCAGCAGTTTTGGGCAGGGTGCATCCTACGAGCAGTACTTC
TRBJ2-1 many TRBD1 TRBV6-6 CASSPTGTGGRLSVDEQFF TGTGCCAGCAGTCCAACCGGGACAGGGGGGCGATTAAGTGTCGATGAGCAGTTCTTC
TRBJ2-1 many NA TRBV10-1 CASTGGDRAEQFF TGCGCCAGTACTGGGGGCGACCGTGCCGAGCAGTTCTTC
TRBJ2-1 NA TRBD2 TRBV18 CASSHSGGGFDEQFF TGTGCCAGCTCACATAGCGGGGGAGGATTCGATGAGCAGTTCTTC
TRBJ2-2 NA TRBD2 TRBV9 CASSGTSGRNTGELFF TGTGCCAGCAGCGGGACTAGCGGGAGGAACACCGGGGAGCTGTTTTTT
TRBJ2-7 NA NA TRBV11-2 CASSLATQGPYEQYF TGTGCCAGCAGCTTAGCGACCCAGGGGCCCTACGAGCAGTACTTC
TRBJ2-3 NA TRBD2 TRBV6-5 CASRAGLESTDTQYF TGTGCCAGCAGGGCGGGACTAGAAAGCACAGATACGCAGTATTTT
TRBJ1-1 NA NA TRBV6-6 CASSYARGMNTEAFF TGTGCCAGCAGTTACGCGAGAGGGATGAACACTGAAGCTTTCTTT
TRBJ2-5 NA NA TRBV19 CASSPTRTQYF TGTGCCAGTAGTCCAACTAGGACCCAGTACTTC
TRBJ2-1 NA TRBD2 TRBV5-1 CASSTGLALYNEQFF TGCGCCAGCAGCACCGGACTAGCGCTCTACAATGAGCAGTTCTTC
TRBJ2-7 few TRBD1 TRBV4-1 CASSQDLKRDRGLDEQYF TGCGCCAGCAGCCAAGACCTCAAGCGGGACAGGGGGCTCGACGAGCAGTACTTC
TRBJ1-6 NA TRBD1 TRBV6-5 CASSPTGTGGSPLHF TGTGCCAGCAGCCCCACCGGGACAGGGGGTTCACCCCTCCACTTT
TRBJ2-7 NA NA TRBV4-1 CASSQDGRSYEQYF TGCGCCAGCAGCCAAGATGGGCGTTCCTACGAGCAGTACTTC
TRBJ1-4 NA NA TRBV5-1 CASSFLGVNEKLFF TGCGCCAGCAGCTTCCTCGGGGTTAATGAAAAACTGTTTTTT
TRBJ2-5 NA TRBD1 TRBV27 CASSPLTGAEETQYF TGTGCCAGCAGTCCCCTGACAGGGGCAGAAGAGACCCAGTACTTC